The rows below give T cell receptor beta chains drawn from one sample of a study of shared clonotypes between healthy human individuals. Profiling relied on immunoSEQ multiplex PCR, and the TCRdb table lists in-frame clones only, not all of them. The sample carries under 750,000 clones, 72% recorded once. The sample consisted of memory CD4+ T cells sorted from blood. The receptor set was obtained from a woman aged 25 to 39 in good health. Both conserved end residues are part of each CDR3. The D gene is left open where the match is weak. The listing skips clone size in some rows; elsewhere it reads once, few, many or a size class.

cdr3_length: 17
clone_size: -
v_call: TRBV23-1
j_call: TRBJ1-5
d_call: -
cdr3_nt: TGCGCCAGCAGCCAACCGCGGGCTACAAATAGCAATCAGCCCCAGCATTTT
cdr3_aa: CASSQPRATNSNQPQHF

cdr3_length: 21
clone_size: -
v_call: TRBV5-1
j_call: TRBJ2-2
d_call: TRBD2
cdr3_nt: TGCGCCAGCAGCTTGGCCCTGGGGTTAACTAGCGGGAGCATACGCACCGGGGAGCTGTTTTTT
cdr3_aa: CASSLALGLTSGSIRTGELFF

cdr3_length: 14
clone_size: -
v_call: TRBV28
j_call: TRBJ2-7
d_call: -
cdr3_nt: TGTGCCAGCAGCCCGAGGACAGTTCTCTACGAGCAGTACTTC
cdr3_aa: CASSPRTVLYEQYF

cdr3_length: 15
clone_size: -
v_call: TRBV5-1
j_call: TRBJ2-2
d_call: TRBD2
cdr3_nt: TGCGCCAGCAGCTTGACTAGCGGGATGGATGGGGAGCTGTTTTTT
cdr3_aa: CASSLTSGMDGELFF

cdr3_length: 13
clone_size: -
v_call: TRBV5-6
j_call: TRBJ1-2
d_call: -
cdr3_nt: TGTGCCAGCTATAGTCGAAAGACCTATGGCTACACCTTC
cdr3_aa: CASYSRKTYGYTF

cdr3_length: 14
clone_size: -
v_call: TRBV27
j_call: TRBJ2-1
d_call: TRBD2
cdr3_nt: TGTGCCAGCGCGCTAGCGGCCTCCTACAATGAGCAGTTCTTC
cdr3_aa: CASALAASYNEQFF

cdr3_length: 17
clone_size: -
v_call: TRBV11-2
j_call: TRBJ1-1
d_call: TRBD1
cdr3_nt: TGTGCCAGCAGCCTACGGCTGGGACAGGGCTGGAACACTGAAGCTTTCTTT
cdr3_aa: CASSLRLGQGWNTEAFF

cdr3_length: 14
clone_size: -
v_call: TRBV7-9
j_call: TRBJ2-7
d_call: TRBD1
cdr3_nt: TGTGCCAGCAGCCGCGGACAGGGCGGCGACGAGCAGTACTTC
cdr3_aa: CASSRGQGGDEQYF

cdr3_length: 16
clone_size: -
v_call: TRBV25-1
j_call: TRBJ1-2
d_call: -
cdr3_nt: TGTGCCAGCAGTGAATCGGGGCCACTTAACATCTATGGCTACACCTTC
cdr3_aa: CASSESGPLNIYGYTF

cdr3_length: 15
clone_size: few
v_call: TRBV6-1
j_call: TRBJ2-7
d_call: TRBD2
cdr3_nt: TGTGCCAGCAGACCCGGGGAGGGGAGCGGTTACGAGCAGTACTTC
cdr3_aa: CASRPGEGSGYEQYF

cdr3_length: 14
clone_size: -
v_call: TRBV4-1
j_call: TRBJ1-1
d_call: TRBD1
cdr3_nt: TGCGCCAGCAGCCGGACAGGGATAAACACTGAAGCTTTCTTT
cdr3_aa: CASSRTGINTEAFF

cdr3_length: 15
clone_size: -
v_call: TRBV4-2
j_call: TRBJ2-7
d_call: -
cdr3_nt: TGTGCCAGCAGCCAAGTATCCGAAAACACCTACGAGCAGTACTTC
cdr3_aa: CASSQVSENTYEQYF

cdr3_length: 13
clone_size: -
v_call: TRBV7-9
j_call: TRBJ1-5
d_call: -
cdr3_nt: TGTGCCAGCAGCCCCCTACAGGATCAGCCCCAGCATTTT
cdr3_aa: CASSPLQDQPQHF

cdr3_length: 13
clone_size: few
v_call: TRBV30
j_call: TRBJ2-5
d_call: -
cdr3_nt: TGTGCCTGGAGTAGTGGGACCTCGGAGACCCAGTACTTC
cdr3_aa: CAWSSGTSETQYF

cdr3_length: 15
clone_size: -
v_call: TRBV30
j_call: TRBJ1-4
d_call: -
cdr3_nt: TGTGCCTGGAGTGATCTCCGTGGGGCCGCGGAAAAACTGTTTTTT
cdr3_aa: CAWSDLRGAAEKLFF

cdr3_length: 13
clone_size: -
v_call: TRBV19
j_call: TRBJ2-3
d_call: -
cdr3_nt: TGTGCCAGTAGTGTAGGACGCACAGATACGCAGTATTTT
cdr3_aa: CASSVGRTDTQYF

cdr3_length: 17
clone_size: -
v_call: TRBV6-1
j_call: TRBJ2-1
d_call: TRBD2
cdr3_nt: TGTGCCAGCAGTGATCCTAGCGGGAGGGGTGTATCCAATGAGCAGTTCTTC
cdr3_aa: CASSDPSGRGVSNEQFF

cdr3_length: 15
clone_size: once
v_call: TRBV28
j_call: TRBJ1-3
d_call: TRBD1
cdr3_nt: TGTGCCAGCAGTGGGACGGACAGGGGGATGAACACCATATATTTT
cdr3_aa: CASSGTDRGMNTIYF

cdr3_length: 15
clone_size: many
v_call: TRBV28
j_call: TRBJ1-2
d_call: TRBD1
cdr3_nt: TGTGCCAGCAGGAAGGGGAGGGGGACAGGGAATGGCTACACCTTC
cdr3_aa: CASRKGRGTGNGYTF

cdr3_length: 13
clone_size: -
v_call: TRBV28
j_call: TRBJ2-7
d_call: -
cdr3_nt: TGTGCCAGCAGACGACAGACCTCCTACGAGCAGTACTTC
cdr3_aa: CASRRQTSYEQYF

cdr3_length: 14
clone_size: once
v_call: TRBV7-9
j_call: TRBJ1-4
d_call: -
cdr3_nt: TGTGCCAGCAGCCGGGGACGATTGAAGGAAAAACTGTTTTTT
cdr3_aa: CASSRGRLKEKLFF

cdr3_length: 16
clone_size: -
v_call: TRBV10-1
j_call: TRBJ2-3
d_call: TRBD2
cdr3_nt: TGCGCCAGCAGTGTGGGGACTAGCGGGAGTCTGGATACGCAGTATTTT
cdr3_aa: CASSVGTSGSLDTQYF

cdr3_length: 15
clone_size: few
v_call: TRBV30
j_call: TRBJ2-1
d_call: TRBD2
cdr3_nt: TGTGCCTGGAGTGGGACTAGCGGGAGTAGGGGTGAGCAGTTCTTC
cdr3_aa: CAWSGTSGSRGEQFF

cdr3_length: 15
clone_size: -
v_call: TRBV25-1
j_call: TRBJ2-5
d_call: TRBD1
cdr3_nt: TGTGCCAGCACCGACGGAGACAGGGCCGGCGGGACCCAGTACTTC
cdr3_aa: CASTDGDRAGGTQYF

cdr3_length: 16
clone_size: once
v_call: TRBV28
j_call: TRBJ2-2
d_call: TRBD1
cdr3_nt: TGTGCCAGCAGTTTAATGAGACAGGGGAACACCGGGGAGCTGTTTTTT
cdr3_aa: CASSLMRQGNTGELFF

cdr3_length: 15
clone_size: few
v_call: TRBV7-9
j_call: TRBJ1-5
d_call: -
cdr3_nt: TGTGCCAGCAGCCGAGACAGCGCAAGCAATCAGCCCCAGCATTTT
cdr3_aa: CASSRDSASNQPQHF

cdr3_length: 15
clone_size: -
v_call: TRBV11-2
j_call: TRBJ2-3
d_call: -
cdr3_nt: TGTGCCAGCAGCTTTAGGGGTACTCAAGGGGATACGCAGTATTTT
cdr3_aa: CASSFRGTQGDTQYF

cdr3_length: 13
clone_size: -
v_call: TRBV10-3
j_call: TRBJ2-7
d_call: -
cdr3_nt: TGTGCCATCAGTGGTGGCAACTCCTACGAGCAGTACTTC
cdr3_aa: CAISGGNSYEQYF

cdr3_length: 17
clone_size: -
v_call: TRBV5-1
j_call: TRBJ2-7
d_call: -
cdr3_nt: TGCGCCAGCAGCCAGAGGGTAGGTCTGTCTTCCTCCTACGAGCAGTACTTC
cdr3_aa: CASSQRVGLSSSYEQYF

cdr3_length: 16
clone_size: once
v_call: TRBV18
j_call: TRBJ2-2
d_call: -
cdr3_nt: TGTGCCAGCTCACTACTTGGGGGCGACTACACCGGGGAGCTGTTTTTT
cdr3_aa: CASSLLGGDYTGELFF

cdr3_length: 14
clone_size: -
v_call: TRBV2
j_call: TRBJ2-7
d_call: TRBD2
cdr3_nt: TGTGCCAGCAGTGAAGGAGCGGGGCCCTACGAGCAGTACTTC
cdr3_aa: CASSEGAGPYEQYF

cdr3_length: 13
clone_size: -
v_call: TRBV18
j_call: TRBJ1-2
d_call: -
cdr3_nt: TGTGCCAGCTCAGATAGGACAGACTATGGCTACACCTTC
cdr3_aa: CASSDRTDYGYTF

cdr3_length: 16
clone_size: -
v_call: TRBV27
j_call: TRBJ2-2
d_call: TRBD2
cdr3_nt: TGTGCCAGCAGTTTATCGATTCTAGCGGGCGGGGGGGAGCTGTTTTTT
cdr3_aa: CASSLSILAGGGELFF

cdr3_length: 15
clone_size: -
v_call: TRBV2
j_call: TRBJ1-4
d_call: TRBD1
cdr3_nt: TGTGCCAGCAGTTCATGGACAGGCTGGAATGAAAAACTGTTTTTT
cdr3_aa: CASSSWTGWNEKLFF

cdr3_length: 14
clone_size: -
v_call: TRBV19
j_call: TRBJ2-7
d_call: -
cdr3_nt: TGTGCCAGTAGACCCCAGGGTATCTCCTACGAGCAGTACTTC
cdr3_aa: CASRPQGISYEQYF

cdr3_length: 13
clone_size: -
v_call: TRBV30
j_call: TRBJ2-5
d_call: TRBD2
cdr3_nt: TGTGCCTGGAGGCTAGCGGGTCAAGAGACCCAGTACTTC
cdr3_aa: CAWRLAGQETQYF

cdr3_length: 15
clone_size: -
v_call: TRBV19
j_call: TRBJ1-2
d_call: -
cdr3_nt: TGTGCCAGTAGTATTCTAGGACCCCGGAGTCGTGGCTACACCTTC
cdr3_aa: CASSILGPRSRGYTF

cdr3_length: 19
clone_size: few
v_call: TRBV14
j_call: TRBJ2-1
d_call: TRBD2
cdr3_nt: TGTGCCAGCAGCCAGCCGGGACTAGCGGGAGAATCTAGGGGGAATGAGCAGTTCTTC
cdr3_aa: CASSQPGLAGESRGNEQFF

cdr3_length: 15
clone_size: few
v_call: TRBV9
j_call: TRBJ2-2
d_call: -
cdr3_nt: TGTGCCAGCAGCGTAGGGGGCGCGAACACCGGGGAGCTGTTTTTT
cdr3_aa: CASSVGGANTGELFF

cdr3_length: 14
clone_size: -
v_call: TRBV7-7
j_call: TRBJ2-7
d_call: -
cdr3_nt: TGTGCCAGCAGCTTAGGGGCCTTCTCCTACGAGCAGTACTTC
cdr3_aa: CASSLGAFSYEQYF

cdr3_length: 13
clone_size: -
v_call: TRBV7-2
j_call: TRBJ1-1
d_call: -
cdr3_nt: TGTGCCAGCAGCACGTTCCGTAACACTGAAGCTTTCTTT
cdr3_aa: CASSTFRNTEAFF

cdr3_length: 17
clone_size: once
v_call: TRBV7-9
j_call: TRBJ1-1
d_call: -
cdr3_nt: TGTGCCAGCAGCTTAGACCATGGGAGCCTCCCCGGGACTGAAGCTTTCTTT
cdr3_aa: CASSLDHGSLPGTEAFF

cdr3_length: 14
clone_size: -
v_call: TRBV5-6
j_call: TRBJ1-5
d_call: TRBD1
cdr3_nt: TGTGCCAGCAGCTTATGGGACAGGGGACGGCCCCAGCATTTT
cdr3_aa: CASSLWDRGRPQHF

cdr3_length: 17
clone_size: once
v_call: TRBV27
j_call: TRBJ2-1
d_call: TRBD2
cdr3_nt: TGTGCCAGCAGTCCTGACCTACTAGCGGGAGAAGGGAATGAGCAGTTCTTC
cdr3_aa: CASSPDLLAGEGNEQFF

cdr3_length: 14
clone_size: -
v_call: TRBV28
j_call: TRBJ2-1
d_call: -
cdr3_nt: TGTGCCAGCAAAGACGGTGTTGGAGACAATGAGCAGTTCTTC
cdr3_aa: CASKDGVGDNEQFF

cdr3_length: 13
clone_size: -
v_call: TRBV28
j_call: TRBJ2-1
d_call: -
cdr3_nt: TGTGCCAGCAGTTTCTGGCTGGGGAATGAGCAGTTCTTC
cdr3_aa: CASSFWLGNEQFF